This T cell receptor beta chain is from a study of shared clonotypes between healthy human individuals. Regarding the study as a whole: Naive CD4 clonotypes were shared across a few donors at about 5%.

The CDR3 extends over 17 amino acids. V lost 0 bases and J lost 5; bases outside the gene matches: 10. The germline V gene has CDR1 MGHRA and CDR2 YSYEKL. Every immunoSEQ plate was one replicate of a subset's evenly spread DNA. Each PCR replicate from the sorted subsets contained about 210 ng DNA, which is roughly 33,000 T cell genomes. TCRdb's copy holds only in-frame clones and misses some; the assay was immunoSEQ multiplex PCR. This sample has 2 million to 3 million clones, with 93% found just once. Points on this clone: Its antigen is as yet unknown.

The TCR was taken from a man between 18 and 29 years old in good health. Some clones in this sample may be carry-over from other donors' samples. Sequencing input: naive CD4+ T cells from PBMCs. Subset noted: CD45RA+ positively selected. The genes are TRBV4-1 and TRBJ2-5; 9 nucleotides agree with TRBD1. This chain's CDR3 is CASSQDRGQGLGETQYF. The CDR3 nucleotides read TGCGCCAGCAGCCAAGATAGAGGACAGGGGTTAGGGGAGACCCAGTACTTC.